The 17 T cell receptor beta chains below come from one sample, sequenced in a study of T-cell memory formation after mild COVID-19 (dated by TCRdb to the early 2020s). Receptor libraries were prepared by 5' RACE. Instrument on record: Illumina NovaSeq 6000. Through fastp at Q25 and MiXCR, TCRdb rebuilt clones from the public reads, retaining in-frame beta chains. For every CDR3 protein sequence, its rows merge into one entry that carries the most common genes and DNA. The table for this sample lists some 86,000 distinct CDR3 sequences; about 23% of them were counted only once. The top ten clones comprise under 45% of the sample. The sequenced material came from PBMCs or a T cell subset sorted from them (not recorded which). The origin of the receptors is a young man who had mild COVID-19 (a few samples of this study predate the infection). The sample titles of this study are shuffled in the database, so cell type and time point are left out; the donor was told from shared clones.

The V and J genes are TRBV6-6 and TRBJ2-3; 9 bases fit TRBD2. With 5 bases clipped from V and 2 bases from J, the junction kept 11 bases outside the gene matches. Germline V lookup: CDR1 MNHNY, CDR2 SVGAGI (reference sequence). This CDR3 spans 17 amino acids. The CDR3 reads CASSPWGSGGFTDTQYF. The CDR3 bases are TGTGCCAGCAGTCCCTGGGGTAGCGGGGGATTCACAGATACGCAGTATTTT.

This sequence joins TRBV7-6 and TRBJ2-2; 16 bases align to TRBD2. The CDR3 sequence is 17 residues long. Germline V gene lookup returns CDR1 SGHVS and CDR2 FNYEAQ. Losses at the gene ends were 5 bases for V and 13 bases for J; bases not matched to a gene: 13. CDR3 in amino acids: CASSAGTSGGARSRLFF. The CDR3 DNA sequence: TGTGCCAGCAGCGCTGGGACTAGCGGGGGGGCCCGAAGTCGGCTGTTTTTT.

This clonotype was counted once. The chain recombines TRBV9 with TRBJ1-1; D unresolved. V lost 3 bases, J lost 0 bases, and 9 bases lay in between. Germline values: CDR1 SGDLS, CDR2 YYNGEE. The CDR3 is 14 residues long. Here the CDR3 DNA reads TGTGCCAGCAGCGCATCACGACTGAACACTGAAGCTTTCTTT. Protein: CASSASRLNTEAFF.

This clonotype occurred a few times. The gene calls are TRBV12-3 or TRBV12-4 and TRBJ1-5; D is ambiguous. V was trimmed by 8 bases and J by 1 base, leaving 6 bases between them. The CDR3 extends over 12 amino acids. The CDR3: CASRKSNQPQHF. For the CDR3, the DNA is TGTGCCAGCCGTAAGAGCAATCAGCCCCAGCATTTT.

The chain combines TRBV12-3 or TRBV12-4 with TRBJ2-3, with TRBD2 matching over 9 bases. The CDR3 consists of 14 residues. V was pared by 7 bases and J by 4 bases, with 6 bases of the junction left unmatched. This chain's CDR3 is CASTQRGGADTQYF. CDR3 bases: TGTGCCAGCACCCAGCGCGGGGGGGCAGATACGCAGTATTTT.

This clonotype occurred a few times. V usage is TRBV20-1 and J usage is TRBJ2-1, with D perhaps matching TRBD1 (5 bases). The V gene's germline CDR1 is DFQATT and CDR2 SNEGSKA (reference sequence). Trimming stripped 2 bases from V and 1 base from J, with 12 bases between. The CDR3 length is 15 residues. Here the CDR3 reads CSARPLGVSYNEQFF. CDR3 in DNA: TGCAGTGCTAGACCTCTAGGGGTTTCCTACAATGAGCAGTTCTTC.

The chain links TRBV7-9 to TRBJ1-4; D uncertain. V dropped 4 bases and J dropped 6 bases, with 21 bases sitting between them. The germline gives CDR1 SEHNR, CDR2 FQNEAQ (reference sequence). The CDR3 runs to 17 residues. DNA of the CDR3: TGTGCCAGCAGCTCTCGACAAGACGGGATTGCTGATGAAAAACTGTTTTTT. Translated, it gives CASSSRQDGIADEKLFF.

This chain connects TRBV20-1 to TRBJ1-3; D is uncertain. Germline CDR1 and CDR2: DFQATT and SNEGSKA (reference sequence). The CDR3 extends over 15 amino acids. Trimming stripped 0 bases from V and 2 bases from J, with 11 bases between. CDR3 nucleotide sequence: TGCAGTGCTAGAGATCATGTCCGACCTGGAAACACCATATATTTT. This translates into CSARDHVRPGNTIYF.

This clonotype was counted only a few times. The chain recombines TRBV7-9 with TRBJ2-1, with 7 nucleotides matching TRBD1. CDR1 SEHNR and CDR2 FQNEAQ come from the germline V gene (reference sequence). This CDR3 has 17 amino acids. With V trimmed by 4 bases and J by 4 bases, 13 bases remained unmatched. Here the CDR3 reads CASSSNQKRTGYNEQFF. In DNA form, the CDR3 reads TGTGCCAGCAGCTCCAACCAGAAAAGGACAGGATACAATGAGCAGTTCTTC. Using reference TRBV7-9 and TRBJ2-1 for the parts outside the CDR3, the full variable domain is DTGVSQNPRHKITKRGQNVTFRCDPISEHNRLYWYRQTLGQGPEFLTYFQNEAQLEKSRLLSDRFSAERPKGSFSTLEIQRTEQGDSAMYLCASSSNQKRTGYNEQFFGPGTRLTVL.

The rearrangement uses TRBV7-6 and TRBJ2-5; D is possibly TRBD2 (5 bases). The V end lost 5 bases, the J end lost 6 bases, and 13 bases lay between the germline ends. The germline V gene has CDR1 SGHVS and CDR2 FNYEAQ. This CDR3 comprises 13 residues. For the CDR3, the DNA is TGTGCCAGCAGCCGCCGGGGTGTGAAGACCCAGTACTTC. Translated, it gives CASSRRGVKTQYF.

This rearrangement joins TRBV6-5 to TRBJ2-7; 7 nucleotides match TRBD1. The germline CDR1 and CDR2 sequences are MNHEY and SVGAGI. Losses at the gene ends were 6 bases for V and 2 bases for J; bases not matched to a gene: 7. The CDR3 contains 14 residues. The CDR3 is CASSAGDSAYEQYF. DNA of the CDR3: TGTGCCAGCAGCGCAGGGGACAGCGCCTACGAGCAGTACTTC.

The rearrangement joins TRBV4-3 to TRBJ1-1; the D gene is possibly TRBD1 (6 bases). Trimming took off 1 base at V and 1 base at J, with 16 bases between the two ends. CDR3 size: 17 residues. Germline assignment: CDR1 LGHNA and CDR2 YSLEER. CDR3 loop: CASSQAWATGRNTEAFF. The CDR3 coding sequence is TGCGCCAGCAGCCAAGCCTGGGCGACAGGCCGGAACACTGAAGCTTTCTTT.

This sequence joins TRBV7-9 and TRBJ1-1; 7 positions match TRBD1. Looked up from germline, CDR1 is SEHNR and CDR2 is FQNEAQ (reference sequence). This CDR3 has 12 amino acids. The V gene end was trimmed by 5 bases and the J gene end by 5 bases; junction bases not matched to a gene: 2. The CDR3 sequence: CASSVTGTEAFF. The CDR3 DNA reads as TGTGCCAGCAGCGTGACAGGGACTGAAGCTTTCTTT. Full variable domain (outside the CDR3, taken from reference TRBV7-9 and TRBJ1-1): DTGVSQNPRHKITKRGQNVTFRCDPISEHNRLYWYRQTLGQGPEFLTYFQNEAQLEKSRLLSDRFSAERPKGSFSTLEIQRTEQGDSAMYLCASSVTGTEAFFGQGTRLTVV.

This clonotype turned up a few times. The chain couples TRBV5-1 to TRBJ2-2; 11 bases are shared with TRBD2. The ends lost 4 bases at V and 1 base at J; junction bases unmatched: 3. The CDR3 is 16 residues long. CDR1 SGHRS and CDR2 YFSETQ come from the germline V gene. The CDR3 DNA reads TGCGCCAGCAGCATTGGGACTAGCGGGAACACCGGGGAGCTGTTTTTT. This sequence encodes CASSIGTSGNTGELFF.

This clonotype was counted between two and nine times. This sequence joins TRBV27 and TRBJ2-5; 9 bases are shared with TRBD1. The CDR3 is 20 amino acids. J was trimmed by 2 bases and V by 2 bases; bases with no gene match: 18. Germline CDR1 is MNHEY and CDR2 is SMNVEV (reference sequence). This CDR3 is CASSLGTGGDYLTRQETQYF. The CDR3 nucleotides read TGTGCCAGCAGTTTAGGAACAGGGGGCGACTACCTTACTCGGCAAGAGACCCAGTACTTC.

This clonotype showed up just a few times. The V call is TRBV7-9, the J call TRBJ2-7; either TRBD1 or TRBD2 may supply D (6 bases each). Trimming stripped 11 bases from V and 3 bases from J, with 17 bases between. CDR1 SEHNR and CDR2 FQNEAQ come from the germline V gene (reference sequence). The CDR3 is made up of 13 amino acids. CDR3 coding DNA: TGTGCCGCCGGGGGCGCCCACGACTACGAGCAGTACTTC. It specifies CAAGGAHDYEQYF.

V is TRBV7-9 and J is TRBJ2-3, with D perhaps matching TRBD1 or TRBD2 (5 bases each). Germline loops: CDR1 SEHNR, CDR2 FQNEAQ (reference sequence). Trimming stripped 5 bases from V and 4 bases from J, with 10 bases between. The CDR3 length is 13 residues. CDR3 coding DNA: TGTGCCAGCAGCCCGGGGCTACCAGATACGCAGTATTTT. Translating it yields CASSPGLPDTQYF.